This TCR beta chain was recovered during a study of shared clonotypes between healthy human individuals. Per the germline V gene, CDR1 is SGHRS and CDR2 is YFSETQ. Trimming at V came to 6 bases and at J to 2 bases, leaving 1 base not matched to a gene. The CDR3 covers 14 residues. The study's findings and limits: Deeper or shallower sequencing was expected to change how clonotypes are shared among donors.

Positively selected for CCR7, the CD45RO-negative cells used as naive CD8 cells excluded terminally differentiated effector memory CD45RA+ cells. The test was conducted at deep level. The authors loaded about 200 ng DNA, about 30,000 T cell genomes, into sorted-subset replicate PCRs. Only in-frame clones appear in the TCRdb table, and some are missing; sequencing was by immunoSEQ multiplex PCR. The data show 760,000 or so clones, with around 96% seen just once and over 0.2% held by the top ten. Details on this clone: Antigen: not known.

Sequenced: naive CD8+ T cells sorted from blood. The clonotype comes from a man aged 25 to 45 in good health. The V gene is TRBV5-1, the J gene TRBJ2-6, with 8 bases fitting TRBD1. The CDR3 is CASMGQAGANVLTF. DNA of the CDR3: TGCGCCAGCATGGGACAGGCTGGGGCCAACGTCCTGACTTTC.